This T cell receptor (beta chain) was obtained from a study of blood T cell repertoires in COVID-19. V shed 1 base and J shed 4 bases, with 11 bases lying between them. Germline CDR1 and CDR2: MNHEY and SVGAGI. The CDR3 consists of 16 residues. Generated by immunoSEQ multiplex PCR, the TCRdb table keeps only in-frame clones and is missing some. The sample has about 8,000 clones; 88% are singletons. The receptor was isolated from a woman aged 50 to 60 with active or convalescent COVID-19. What was sequenced was peripheral blood. The rearrangement links TRBV6-5 to TRBJ2-6; weak D call: TRBD1 (6 bases). CDR3 amino acids: CASSYLGRGGANVLTF. The CDR3 nucleotides read TGTGCCAGCAGTTACTTGGGCAGGGGCGGGGCCAACGTCCTGACTTTC.